What follows describes a single T cell receptor beta chain. This specimen belongs to a study of technical replicates of blood from a few donors. This table comes from immunoSEQ multiplex PCR, and its TCRdb copy is limited to in-frame clones, with some not included. The sample yields roughly 62,000 clones, approximately 95% seen once. The CDR3 spans 15 residues. From germline, CDR1 is SNHLY and CDR2 FYNNEI. With 5 bases clipped from V and 3 bases from J, the junction kept 7 bases outside the gene matches. This TCR derives from a human donor in good health. Some clones in this sample may be carry-over from other donors' samples. The rearrangement links TRBV2 to TRBJ2-7, with TRBD1 identical over 10 bases. Sequencing input: PBMCs. In nucleotides, the CDR3 is TGTGCCAGCAGTCCGACAGGGGGCGCGCTCTACGAGCAGTACTTC. Its protein is CASSPTGGALYEQYF. The full variable domain, in which reference TRBV2 and TRBJ2-7 provide the parts outside the CDR3, is EPEVTQTPSHQVTQMGQEVILRCVPISNHLYFYWYRQILGQKVEFLVSFYNNEISEKSEIFDDQFSVERPDGSNFTLKIRSTKLEDSAMYFCASSPTGGALYEQYFGPGTRLTVT.